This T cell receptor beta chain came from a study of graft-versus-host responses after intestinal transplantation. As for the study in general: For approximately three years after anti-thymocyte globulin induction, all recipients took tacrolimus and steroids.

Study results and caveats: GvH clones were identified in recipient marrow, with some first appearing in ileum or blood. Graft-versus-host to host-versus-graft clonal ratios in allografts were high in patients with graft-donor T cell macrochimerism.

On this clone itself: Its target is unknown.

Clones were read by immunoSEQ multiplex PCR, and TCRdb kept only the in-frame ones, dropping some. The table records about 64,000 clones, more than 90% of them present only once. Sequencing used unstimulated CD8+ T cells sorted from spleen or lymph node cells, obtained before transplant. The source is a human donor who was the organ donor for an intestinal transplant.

The CDR3: CASSLGGLATGNTIYF. CDR3 DNA sequence: TGTGCCAGCAGCTTAGGCGGTTTGGCAACTGGAAACACCATATATTTT. The chain is built from TRBV7-9 and TRBJ1-3; D is ambiguous. CDR3 length equals 16 residues. Trimming took off 1 base at V and 2 bases at J, with 12 bases between the two ends. The germline V gene has CDR1 SEHNR and CDR2 FQNEAQ (reference sequence). Together with reference TRBV7-9 and TRBJ1-3, the CDR3 gives the full variable domain: DTGVSQNPRHKITKRGQNVTFRCDPISEHNRLYWYRQTLGQGPEFLTYFQNEAQLEKSRLLSDRFSAERPKGSFSTLEIQRTEQGDSAMYLCASSLGGLATGNTIYFGEGSWLTVV.